This is a list of T cell receptor beta chains from one sample in a study of OX40 agonist ivuxolimab in advanced cancers. Here immunoSEQ multiplex PCR was the method, and the copy in TCRdb shows in-frame clones only, minus some. The data hold about 52,000 clones, with around nine tenths observed a single time. This specimen was CD4+ or CD8+ T cells sorted from blood, taken in a trial of the OX40 agonist ivuxolimab. These receptors were collected from an adult with an advanced solid tumor such as melanoma, head and neck, liver or kidney cancer. Both conserved end residues are part of each CDR3.

>TRBV5-4|TRBJ2-7
CASSSGLASGEQYF
>TRBV6-5|TRBJ2-1
CASSYRYDNEQFF
>TRBV7-9|TRBJ1-1
CASSVAGGEGEAFF
>TRBV11-2|TRBJ2-1
CASSARDRNLLPNEQFF
>TRBV5-1|TRBJ2-3
CASSLVQGVGDTQYF
>TRBV6-5|TRBJ1-1
CATRVGGNTEAFF
>TRBV5-6|TRBJ1-2
CASSVRDNPNYGYTF
>TRBV13|TRBJ2-1
CASSLGLAEGNEQFF
>TRBV6-5|TRBJ1-1
CASSPFRGDTEAFF
>TRBV13|TRBJ2-7
CASSTGQGDEQYF
>TRBV9|TRBJ2-7
CASSGSYGGQLGEQYF
>TRBV4-3|TRBJ2-7
CASSQDYPGLSYEQYF
>TRBV29-1|TRBJ2-1
CSVEKTTYNEQFF
>TRBV30|TRBJ2-3
CAWSGVAGGSVSQYF
>TRBV4-2|TRBJ2-5
CASSPQDRGYETQYF
>TRBV19|TRBJ2-1
CASSEYNEQFF
>TRBV6-1|TRBJ1-4
CASNIRERSEKLFF
>TRBV4-3|TRBJ2-7
CASSQAWGLTYEQYF
>TRBV5-4|TRBJ1-1
CASVGGVDTEAFF
>TRBV7-9|TRBJ2-1
CASSLVGPSSYNEQFF
>TRBV7-2|TRBJ2-7
CASSLGSPREQYF
>TRBV5-6|TRBJ1-4
CASSLEQGGNEKLFF